This is a list of T cell receptor beta chains from one sample in a study of shared clonotypes between healthy human individuals. Generated by immunoSEQ multiplex PCR, the TCRdb table keeps only in-frame clones and is missing some. The table shows around 2.3 million clones, with more than 90% occurring only once. The specimen was naive CD4+ T cells sorted from blood. Receptors originate from a man younger than 35 in good health. Both conserved end residues are part of each CDR3. D genes are given only for firm matches. Clone sizes are given selectively: once, few, many, or a class where the clone is expanded.

j_call | clone_size | v_call | d_call | cdr3_aa | cdr3_nt
TRBJ2-1 | . | TRBV5-1 | TRBD2 | CASSTLAGGYNEQFF | TGCGCCAGCAGCACACTAGCGGGGGGTTACAATGAGCAGTTCTTC
TRBJ2-7 | . | TRBV30 | . | CAWSVKSGRDEQYF | TGTGCCTGGAGTGTTAAAAGCGGTCGGGACGAGCAGTACTTC
TRBJ1-5 | . | TRBV10-3 | TRBD1 | CATAGGRNQPQHF | TGTGCCACCGCAGGGGGGCGAAACCAGCCCCAGCATTTT
TRBJ2-7 | . | TRBV5-3 | TRBD1 | CARSNFWGPTGTVPYEQYF | TGTGCCAGAAGCAATTTTTGGGGGCCCACCGGGACAGTACCCTACGAGCAGTACTTC
TRBJ2-3 | . | TRBV12-2 | . | CASRLGAFALKSTDTQYF | TGTGCAAGTCGCTTAGGAGCTTTTGCCCTGAAATCCACAGATACGCAGTATTTT
TRBJ2-3 | . | TRBV5-6 | TRBD2 | CASSLISGGSSSTDTQYF | TGTGCCAGCAGCTTGATTAGCGGGGGTTCCTCTAGCACAGATACGCAGTATTTT
TRBJ2-5 | . | TRBV5-1 | TRBD1 | CASSLEGQGRTTQYF | TGCGCCAGCAGCTTGGAGGGACAGGGAAGAACGACCCAGTACTTC
TRBJ2-1 | . | TRBV7-2 | . | CASSLSGPTSYNEQFF | TGTGCCAGCAGCTTATCGGGGCCCACCTCCTACAATGAGCAGTTCTTC
TRBJ2-1 | . | TRBV6-5 | TRBD2 | CASSRTSRDEQFF | TGTGCCAGCAGTAGGACTAGCAGGGATGAGCAGTTCTTC
TRBJ2-7 | . | TRBV2 | TRBD2 | CASKLRTSGGAVYEQYF | TGTGCCAGCAAACTTCGGACTAGCGGGGGGGCCGTCTACGAGCAGTACTTC
TRBJ2-3 | . | TRBV28 | TRBD2 | CASSVSGASTDTQYF | TGTGCCAGCAGCGTTAGCGGGGCTAGCACAGATACGCAGTATTTT
TRBJ2-3 | . | TRBV5-4 | . | CASSFVLLPDTQYF | TGTGCCAGCAGCTTTGTCCTCTTGCCAGATACGCAGTATTTT
TRBJ1-4 | . | TRBV18 | TRBD1 | CASSQDRGQEKLFF | TGTGCCAGCTCACAGGACAGGGGGCAAGAAAAACTGTTTTTT
TRBJ2-5 | once | TRBV7-9 | TRBD1 | CASSLDGTGGGETQYF | TGTGCCAGCAGCTTGGATGGAACAGGGGGTGGTGAGACCCAGTACTTC
TRBJ2-7 | . | TRBV21-1 | . | CASSKLAGGPGETYEQYF | TGTGCCAGCAGCAAACTAGCGGGGGGGCCTGGAGAGACCTACGAGCAGTACTTC
TRBJ1-5 | . | TRBV19 | TRBD1 | CASSIMTGDQPQHF | TGTGCCAGTAGTATTATGACAGGGGATCAGCCCCAGCATTTT
TRBJ1-5 | . | TRBV5-6 | TRBD1 | CASSFRQGSISNQPQHF | TGTGCCAGCAGCTTCCGACAGGGATCCATTAGCAATCAGCCCCAGCATTTT
TRBJ2-3 | . | TRBV7-2 | . | CASSPEWSTDTQYF | TGTGCCAGCAGCCCCGAGTGGAGCACAGATACGCAGTATTTT
TRBJ1-4 | . | TRBV14 | TRBD1 | CASSPDRGLGKLFF | TGTGCCAGCAGCCCGGACAGGGGGCTTGGAAAACTGTTTTTT
TRBJ2-1 | . | TRBV4-1 | . | CASSPRSGDRRGLYNEQFF | TGCGCCAGCAGCCCTCGGTCCGGCGACAGGCGCGGGCTCTACAATGAGCAGTTCTTC
TRBJ1-2 | . | TRBV6-5 | . | CASSYSGPGGYTF | TGTGCCAGCAGTTACTCGGGCCCTGGTGGCTACACCTTC
TRBJ1-1 | . | TRBV6-1 | TRBD1 | CASGAEGTGITEAFF | TGTGCCAGCGGGGCAGAGGGGACAGGGATCACTGAAGCTTTCTTT